This TCR beta chain was captured by sequencing in a study of blood T cell repertoires in COVID-19. Sequencing was performed with immunoSEQ multiplex PCR; in TCRdb, only in-frame clones are kept and a portion is missing. Of around 81,000 clones listed, roughly 86% were seen once; the top ten hold less than 8.5%. The CDR3 is made up of 15 amino acids. CDR1 and CDR2 from the germline V gene are SGHNT and YYREEE (reference sequence). V was cut by 4 bases and J by 2 bases, with 12 bases left in between. The rearrangement uses TRBV5-4 and TRBJ2-2, with no clear D. Sequenced input: peripheral blood. The clonotype originates from a human donor in a cohort sampled during active COVID-19. The CDR3 protein is CASSPGRSNTGELFF. The CDR3 coding sequence is TGTGCCAGCAGCCCCGGTCGTTCCAACACCGGGGAGCTGTTTTTT.